This T cell receptor beta chain was captured in a study of neurological immune-mediated disorders. After removal of 6 bases from V and 2 bases from J, the junction contained 14 bases not matched to a gene. Germline V gene data show CDR1 as DFQATT and CDR2 as SNEGSKA (reference sequence). The CDR3 covers 16 residues. The sorted libraries involved the use of 850,000 to 1,000,000 CD4+ or CD8+ T cells. Via MiXCR, TCRdb re-called the 5' RACE reads, giving one row per CDR3 protein. In the table there are 15,000 to 25,000 distinct CDR3 sequences, roughly 7.5% of which are singletons. This clonotype was observed many times.

The sample was CD8+ T cells from blood. This chain connects TRBV20-1 to TRBJ2-7, with TRBD2 matching 9 bases. This clonotype was sampled from a woman in her 30s with HTLV-1-associated myelopathy (HAM/TSP). The CDR3 coding sequence is TGCAGTGCAGAATTAGCGGGGGTCCCGACAACCTACGAGCAGTACTTC. As protein: CSAELAGVPTTYEQYF.